The clone carrying this TCR beta chain was seen only once. Antigen: not known. CDR1 SGHTA and CDR2 FQGNSA come from the germline V gene. The V gene end was trimmed by 1 base and the J gene end by 3 bases; junction bases not matched to a gene: 13. The CDR3 has 19 residues. Deep was the level used in running the assay. Using immunoSEQ multiplex PCR, the repertoire was profiled, and TCRdb retains in-frame clones only, with some absent. The data hold roughly 2 million clones, with about 95% observed a single time. Terminally differentiated effector memory CD45RA+ cells were left out of the naive CD8 fraction, which was CD45RO-negative and positively selected for CCR7. The sample comes from a study of shared clonotypes between healthy human individuals. General study results and limits: Across a handful of donors, naive CD4 shared roughly 5.2%, naive CD8 over 3%, memory CD4 roughly 2.5%, memory CD8 approximately 0.4%.

This chain joins TRBV7-2 and TRBJ2-3; the match to TRBD2 covers 10 bases. The receptor was isolated from a man aged 18 to 29 in good health. The sequenced material came from naive CD8+ T cells sorted from blood. The CDR3, as DNA: TGTGCCAGCAGCTTAGGGACTAGCGGCCTAAGGATGTTGACAGATACGCAGTATTTT. This sequence encodes CASSLGTSGLRMLTDTQYF.